Following are 26 T cell receptor beta chains from one sample sequenced in a study of monozygotic twins with inflammatory bowel disease. TCRdb reprocessed the 5' RACE reads and reports one entry per CDR3 protein, with no DNA. The sample includes 400,000 or so distinct CDR3 sequences. Material: blood. The receptors were gathered from a human donor with ulcerative colitis or Crohn's disease, or a healthy co-twin of an affected twin (not recorded which).

The CDR3 spells CASSLARTTGELFF. The rearrangement links TRBV7-2 to TRBJ2-2. The CDR3 is made up of 14 amino acids. Germline V gene data show CDR1 as SGHTA and CDR2 as FQGNSA.

The V and J genes are TRBV5-1 and TRBJ2-6; TCRdb lists TRBD2, though no DNA is available to test this call. CDR3 size: 19 residues. Per the germline V gene, CDR1 is SGHRS and CDR2 is YFSETQ. The CDR3 here is CASSPAREGPVLGANVLTF.

The rearrangement uses TRBV7-2 and TRBJ1-5; absent DNA, TCRdb's TRBD1 call cannot be checked. Germline assignment: CDR1 SGHTA and CDR2 FQGNSA. This CDR3 has 16 residues. CDR3: CASSFALGVANQPQHF.

The chain employs TRBV4-1 and TRBJ2-1; the TCRdb D gene call, TRBD2, has no DNA to confirm it. The CDR3 is 13 amino acids. CDR1 is MGHRA and CDR2 is YSYEKL in the germline V gene. This chain's CDR3 is CASSQEGLSEQFF.

The CDR3 loop is CASNPSAYNSPLHF. This chain uses TRBV6-5 with TRBJ1-6. Germline V gene sequence: CDR1 MNHEY, CDR2 SVGAGI. The CDR3 sequence is 14 residues long.

J is TRBJ2-5 and V is TRBV24-1; no DNA is available, so the TRBD2 call from TCRdb remains unchecked. The CDR3 is made up of 16 amino acids. CDR1 is KGHDR and CDR2 is SFDVKD in the germline V gene. The CDR3: CATSDPRPGGLETQYF.

The chain links TRBV7-3 to TRBJ2-2; TCRdb reports TRBD1, a call that lacks DNA to check it against. In germline, CDR1 is SGHTA, CDR2 FQGTGA. This CDR3 has 15 residues. CDR3 region: CASSLDTIGTGELFF.

J is TRBJ2-3 and V is TRBV7-3; TCRdb calls TRBD2, which cannot be checked without DNA. CDR1 and CDR2 (germline): SGHTA, FQGTGA. The CDR3 is made up of 17 amino acids. CDR3 sequence: CASSFGLAGAGTDTQYF. The full variable domain, with the rest looked up from reference TRBV7-3 and TRBJ2-3, is GAGVSQTPSNKVTEKGKYVELRCDPISGHTALYWYRQSLGQGPEFLIYFQGTGAADDSGLPNDRFFAVRPEGSVSTLKIQRTERGDSAVYLCASSFGLAGAGTDTQYFGPGTRLTVL.

The CDR3 region is CASSLVTSGDYNEQFF. The rearrangement uses TRBV5-1 and TRBJ2-1; the D call of TRBD2 rests on TCRdb alone, since no DNA is present to check it. Per the germline V gene, CDR1 is SGHRS and CDR2 is YFSETQ. The CDR3 covers 16 residues.

J is TRBJ2-7 and V is TRBV12-3 or TRBV12-4; TCRdb reports TRBD1, a call that lacks DNA to check it against. The CDR3 spans 15 residues. CDR3 region: CASKLTGTGSYEQYF.

The chain recombines TRBV30 with TRBJ1-2. The CDR3 is 12 residues long. Germline V lookup: CDR1 GTSNPN, CDR2 SVGIG (reference sequence). CDR3 sequence: CACRAERYGYTF. The full variable domain, rest sourced from reference TRBV30 and TRBJ1-2, is SQTIHQWPATLVQPVGSPLSLECTVEGTSNPNLYWYRQAAGRGLQLLFYSVGIGQISSEVPQNLSASRPQDRQFILSSKKLLLSDSGFYLCACRAERYGYTFGSGTRLTVV.

This chain uses TRBV19 with TRBJ2-4; TCRdb calls TRBD2, which cannot be checked without DNA. The CDR3 extends over 15 amino acids. Germline V gene lookup returns CDR1 LNHDA and CDR2 SQIVND (reference sequence). This CDR3 is CASSIGTAVKNIQYF.

J is TRBJ2-5 and V is TRBV5-1; as DNA is missing, the TRBD2 call by TCRdb cannot be tested. The CDR3 loop spans 17 amino acids. The germline V gene has CDR1 SGHRS and CDR2 YFSETQ. This chain's CDR3 is CASSSRLAGGGGETQYF.

V usage is TRBV27 and J usage is TRBJ2-7; TCRdb gives TRBD1 as the D gene, but with no DNA this cannot be confirmed. The germline CDR1 and CDR2 sequences are MNHEY and SMNVEV (reference sequence). CDR3 length equals 15 residues. This chain's CDR3 is CASFLRTGSTFEQYF.

The chain combines TRBV9 with TRBJ2-1; TCRdb picks TRBD1, but there is no DNA to check that call. This CDR3 contains 15 residues. The V gene's germline CDR1 is SGDLS and CDR2 YYNGEE. The CDR3: CASTSSGVSYNEQFF.

The J gene is TRBJ2-3, the V gene TRBV5-1; without DNA, the TCRdb call of TRBD1 cannot be checked. The CDR3 is made up of 15 amino acids. CDR1 SGHRS and CDR2 YFSETQ come from the germline V gene. CDR3 region: CASSLTGLMTDTQYF. Variable domain in full (rest from reference TRBV5-1 and TRBJ2-3): KAGVTQTPRYLIKTRGQQVTLSCSPISGHRSVSWYQQTPGQGLQFLFEYFSETQRNKGNFPGRFSGRQFSNSRSEMNVSTLELGDSALYLCASSLTGLMTDTQYFGPGTRLTVL.

CDR3 protein: CASSLGQMYNEQFF. The V call is TRBV5-8, the J call TRBJ2-1. The length of the CDR3 is 14 residues. Germline loops: CDR1 SGHTS, CDR2 YDEGEE.

This chain links TRBV19 with TRBJ2-5; TCRdb's D gene call, TRBD1, goes unchecked for lack of DNA. Germline V gives CDR1 LNHDA, CDR2 SQIVND (reference sequence). This CDR3 has 16 amino acids. The CDR3 sequence is CASTPGMQVGQETQYF.

This chain joins TRBV2 and TRBJ2-1; no DNA is available, so the TRBD1 call from TCRdb remains unchecked. The CDR3 spans 14 residues. CDR1 and CDR2 from the germline V gene are SNHLY and FYNNEI. CDR3 protein: CASRGQGNYNEQFF.

The chain combines TRBV21-1 with TRBJ2-3. TRBV21-1 has pseudogene status. The CDR3 spans 15 residues. CDR3 in amino acids: CASSKLELSTDTQYF.

The CDR3 here is CASSQGQGWRGRGSRKTQYF. V and J are TRBV4-2 and TRBJ2-5; TCRdb outputs TRBD1, but without DNA this stays unchecked. CDR3 length: 20 residues. The germline V gene has CDR1 LGHNA and CDR2 YNFKEQ.

The chain has TRBV30 and TRBJ2-7; the TCRdb call, TRBD1, lacks DNA for checking. Looked up from germline, CDR1 is GTSNPN and CDR2 is SVGIG (reference sequence). This CDR3 is built from 15 residues. The CDR3 reads CAWTGAGAASYEQYF.

The chain is built from TRBV29-1 and TRBJ1-1; the D call of TRBD1 rests on TCRdb alone, since no DNA is present to check it. CDR3 length equals 14 residues. CDR1 and CDR2 from the germline V gene are SQVTM and ANQGSEA. The CDR3 is CSVVSQGAFGGAFF.

The chain links TRBV29-1 to TRBJ2-1; TCRdb picks TRBD1, but there is no DNA to check that call. The germline V gene has CDR1 SQVTM and CDR2 ANQGSEA. This CDR3 has 15 amino acids. CDR3 loop: CSVEGERTGYNEQFF.

The rearrangement joins TRBV27 to TRBJ2-2; the D call of TRBD1 rests on TCRdb alone, since no DNA is present to check it. CDR1 MNHEY and CDR2 SMNVEV come from the germline V gene (reference sequence). This CDR3 comprises 15 residues. The CDR3 is CASSLLGAATGELFF.

V and J are TRBV9 and TRBJ1-6. Germline CDR1 SGDLS, CDR2 YYNGEE. There are 12 residues in the CDR3. The CDR3 sequence is CASSAEGSPLHF. The entire variable domain, with the rest obtained from reference TRBV9 and TRBJ1-6, is as follows: DSGVTQTPKHLITATGQRVTLRCSPRSGDLSVYWYQQSLDQGLQFLIQYYNGEERAKGNILERFSAQQFPDLHSELNLSSLELGDSALYFCASSAEGSPLHFGNGTRLTVT.